A selection of T cell receptor beta chains follows, all from one sample in a study of radiotherapy plus CTLA-4 blockade in lung cancer. Data came from immunoSEQ multiplex PCR; TCRdb stores just in-frame clones and leaves some out. The sample has 83,000 or so clones, around four fifths seen once. The source material was peripheral blood, sampled from a patient treated with radiotherapy plus ipilimumab. These receptors all stem from a human donor with non-small cell lung cancer who had stable disease on radiotherapy plus ipilimumab. CDR3s include the opening cysteine and the closing phenylalanine or tryptophan. The order of the fields is V gene, clone size, D gene, J gene, CDR3 protein, CDR3 DNA. D genes are given only for firm matches. Clone size is given for some rows only: seen once, a few or many times, or a class if the clone is expanded.

TRBV15,-,-,TRBJ2-3,CATSRGLVLNTDTQYF,TGTGCCACCAGCAGAGGACTTGTACTTAACACAGATACGCAGTATTTT
TRBV30,-,-,TRBJ1-5,CAWSVGGSNSNQPQHF,TGTGCCTGGAGTGTAGGGGGTTCGAATAGCAATCAGCCCCAGCATTTT
TRBV20-1,-,-,TRBJ2-7,CSASDPSEQYF,TGCAGTGCTTCGGACCCTTCCGAGCAGTACTTC
TRBV28,-,TRBD2,TRBJ2-7,CASSPTSGGSYEQYF,TGTGCCAGCAGTCCCACTAGCGGAGGATCCTACGAGCAGTACTTC
TRBV5-1,-,-,TRBJ2-2,CASSAGLGGGELFF,TGCGCCAGCAGCGCCGGACTGGGGGGCGGGGAGCTGTTTTTT
TRBV6-5,-,-,TRBJ2-1,CASSYSIIKTYNEQFF,TGTGCCAGCAGTTACTCCATTATTAAGACCTACAATGAGCAGTTCTTC
TRBV28,-,-,TRBJ1-2,CASSSRYGYTF,TGTGCCAGCAGTTCGAGGTATGGCTACACCTTC
TRBV30,-,TRBD1,TRBJ2-7,CAWGRDRGGEQYF,TGTGCCTGGGGGCGGGACAGGGGGGGCGAGCAGTACTTC
TRBV7-9,-,TRBD1,TRBJ2-7,CASSLRGDRTDEQYF,TGTGCCAGCAGCTTAAGAGGGGACAGAACGGACGAGCAGTACTTC
TRBV5-5,-,-,TRBJ1-5,CASSLGQRNQPQHF,TGTGCCAGCAGCTTGGGCCAGCGCAATCAGCCCCAGCATTTT
TRBV6-4,few,TRBD2,TRBJ2-3,CASSDGAGSTDTQYF,TGTGCCAGCAGTGACGGAGCGGGGAGCACAGATACGCAGTATTTT
TRBV15,once,-,TRBJ2-3,CATSRDLADTQYF,TGTGCCACCAGCAGAGACTTAGCGGATACGCAGTATTTT
TRBV7-6,-,-,TRBJ2-2,CASSPRTTGSGELFF,TGTGCCAGCAGCCCAAGAACCACAGGGAGTGGGGAGCTGTTTTTT
TRBV28,once,TRBD2,TRBJ2-1,CASGTGLAGASFF,TGTGCCAGCGGAACGGGACTAGCGGGAGCGTCGTTCTTC
TRBV30,-,TRBD1,TRBJ1-5,CAWRGAGGAGFNQPQHF,TGTGCCTGGAGGGGGGCAGGGGGTGCAGGTTTCAATCAGCCCCAGCATTTT
TRBV21-1,-,-,TRBJ2-2,CASQKPGPAPWTVSTGELFF,TGTGCCAGCCAAAAGCCAGGCCCCGCACCTTGGACAGTTTCTACCGGGGAGCTGTTTTTT
TRBV5-1,once,-,TRBJ1-1,CASSLAIGLNTEAFF,TGCGCCAGCAGCTTGGCAATCGGCCTGAACACTGAAGCTTTCTTT
TRBV19,-,-,TRBJ2-1,CASKNRASPSGYNEQFF,TGTGCCAGTAAGAACAGGGCCTCGCCTAGCGGCTACAATGAGCAGTTCTTC
TRBV18,-,TRBD1,TRBJ1-6,CASWTRDRNSPLHF,TGTGCCAGTTGGACCCGGGACAGAAATTCACCCCTCCACTTT
TRBV27,-,TRBD1,TRBJ2-7,CASSFRTGPYEQYF,TGTGCCAGCAGTTTTCGGACAGGGCCCTACGAGCAGTACTTC
TRBV18,-,-,TRBJ2-7,CASSPPPGTGYEQYF,TGTGCCAGCTCACCACCCCCGGGAACCGGCTACGAGCAGTACTTC
TRBV29-1,-,-,TRBJ2-2,CSVGPISGGNTGELFF,TGCAGCGTTGGACCGATCTCCGGGGGGAACACCGGGGAGCTGTTTTTT
TRBV5-1,-,TRBD1,TRBJ2-1,CASSYRDRASHEQFF,TGCGCCAGCAGCTACCGGGACAGGGCTTCTCATGAGCAGTTCTTC